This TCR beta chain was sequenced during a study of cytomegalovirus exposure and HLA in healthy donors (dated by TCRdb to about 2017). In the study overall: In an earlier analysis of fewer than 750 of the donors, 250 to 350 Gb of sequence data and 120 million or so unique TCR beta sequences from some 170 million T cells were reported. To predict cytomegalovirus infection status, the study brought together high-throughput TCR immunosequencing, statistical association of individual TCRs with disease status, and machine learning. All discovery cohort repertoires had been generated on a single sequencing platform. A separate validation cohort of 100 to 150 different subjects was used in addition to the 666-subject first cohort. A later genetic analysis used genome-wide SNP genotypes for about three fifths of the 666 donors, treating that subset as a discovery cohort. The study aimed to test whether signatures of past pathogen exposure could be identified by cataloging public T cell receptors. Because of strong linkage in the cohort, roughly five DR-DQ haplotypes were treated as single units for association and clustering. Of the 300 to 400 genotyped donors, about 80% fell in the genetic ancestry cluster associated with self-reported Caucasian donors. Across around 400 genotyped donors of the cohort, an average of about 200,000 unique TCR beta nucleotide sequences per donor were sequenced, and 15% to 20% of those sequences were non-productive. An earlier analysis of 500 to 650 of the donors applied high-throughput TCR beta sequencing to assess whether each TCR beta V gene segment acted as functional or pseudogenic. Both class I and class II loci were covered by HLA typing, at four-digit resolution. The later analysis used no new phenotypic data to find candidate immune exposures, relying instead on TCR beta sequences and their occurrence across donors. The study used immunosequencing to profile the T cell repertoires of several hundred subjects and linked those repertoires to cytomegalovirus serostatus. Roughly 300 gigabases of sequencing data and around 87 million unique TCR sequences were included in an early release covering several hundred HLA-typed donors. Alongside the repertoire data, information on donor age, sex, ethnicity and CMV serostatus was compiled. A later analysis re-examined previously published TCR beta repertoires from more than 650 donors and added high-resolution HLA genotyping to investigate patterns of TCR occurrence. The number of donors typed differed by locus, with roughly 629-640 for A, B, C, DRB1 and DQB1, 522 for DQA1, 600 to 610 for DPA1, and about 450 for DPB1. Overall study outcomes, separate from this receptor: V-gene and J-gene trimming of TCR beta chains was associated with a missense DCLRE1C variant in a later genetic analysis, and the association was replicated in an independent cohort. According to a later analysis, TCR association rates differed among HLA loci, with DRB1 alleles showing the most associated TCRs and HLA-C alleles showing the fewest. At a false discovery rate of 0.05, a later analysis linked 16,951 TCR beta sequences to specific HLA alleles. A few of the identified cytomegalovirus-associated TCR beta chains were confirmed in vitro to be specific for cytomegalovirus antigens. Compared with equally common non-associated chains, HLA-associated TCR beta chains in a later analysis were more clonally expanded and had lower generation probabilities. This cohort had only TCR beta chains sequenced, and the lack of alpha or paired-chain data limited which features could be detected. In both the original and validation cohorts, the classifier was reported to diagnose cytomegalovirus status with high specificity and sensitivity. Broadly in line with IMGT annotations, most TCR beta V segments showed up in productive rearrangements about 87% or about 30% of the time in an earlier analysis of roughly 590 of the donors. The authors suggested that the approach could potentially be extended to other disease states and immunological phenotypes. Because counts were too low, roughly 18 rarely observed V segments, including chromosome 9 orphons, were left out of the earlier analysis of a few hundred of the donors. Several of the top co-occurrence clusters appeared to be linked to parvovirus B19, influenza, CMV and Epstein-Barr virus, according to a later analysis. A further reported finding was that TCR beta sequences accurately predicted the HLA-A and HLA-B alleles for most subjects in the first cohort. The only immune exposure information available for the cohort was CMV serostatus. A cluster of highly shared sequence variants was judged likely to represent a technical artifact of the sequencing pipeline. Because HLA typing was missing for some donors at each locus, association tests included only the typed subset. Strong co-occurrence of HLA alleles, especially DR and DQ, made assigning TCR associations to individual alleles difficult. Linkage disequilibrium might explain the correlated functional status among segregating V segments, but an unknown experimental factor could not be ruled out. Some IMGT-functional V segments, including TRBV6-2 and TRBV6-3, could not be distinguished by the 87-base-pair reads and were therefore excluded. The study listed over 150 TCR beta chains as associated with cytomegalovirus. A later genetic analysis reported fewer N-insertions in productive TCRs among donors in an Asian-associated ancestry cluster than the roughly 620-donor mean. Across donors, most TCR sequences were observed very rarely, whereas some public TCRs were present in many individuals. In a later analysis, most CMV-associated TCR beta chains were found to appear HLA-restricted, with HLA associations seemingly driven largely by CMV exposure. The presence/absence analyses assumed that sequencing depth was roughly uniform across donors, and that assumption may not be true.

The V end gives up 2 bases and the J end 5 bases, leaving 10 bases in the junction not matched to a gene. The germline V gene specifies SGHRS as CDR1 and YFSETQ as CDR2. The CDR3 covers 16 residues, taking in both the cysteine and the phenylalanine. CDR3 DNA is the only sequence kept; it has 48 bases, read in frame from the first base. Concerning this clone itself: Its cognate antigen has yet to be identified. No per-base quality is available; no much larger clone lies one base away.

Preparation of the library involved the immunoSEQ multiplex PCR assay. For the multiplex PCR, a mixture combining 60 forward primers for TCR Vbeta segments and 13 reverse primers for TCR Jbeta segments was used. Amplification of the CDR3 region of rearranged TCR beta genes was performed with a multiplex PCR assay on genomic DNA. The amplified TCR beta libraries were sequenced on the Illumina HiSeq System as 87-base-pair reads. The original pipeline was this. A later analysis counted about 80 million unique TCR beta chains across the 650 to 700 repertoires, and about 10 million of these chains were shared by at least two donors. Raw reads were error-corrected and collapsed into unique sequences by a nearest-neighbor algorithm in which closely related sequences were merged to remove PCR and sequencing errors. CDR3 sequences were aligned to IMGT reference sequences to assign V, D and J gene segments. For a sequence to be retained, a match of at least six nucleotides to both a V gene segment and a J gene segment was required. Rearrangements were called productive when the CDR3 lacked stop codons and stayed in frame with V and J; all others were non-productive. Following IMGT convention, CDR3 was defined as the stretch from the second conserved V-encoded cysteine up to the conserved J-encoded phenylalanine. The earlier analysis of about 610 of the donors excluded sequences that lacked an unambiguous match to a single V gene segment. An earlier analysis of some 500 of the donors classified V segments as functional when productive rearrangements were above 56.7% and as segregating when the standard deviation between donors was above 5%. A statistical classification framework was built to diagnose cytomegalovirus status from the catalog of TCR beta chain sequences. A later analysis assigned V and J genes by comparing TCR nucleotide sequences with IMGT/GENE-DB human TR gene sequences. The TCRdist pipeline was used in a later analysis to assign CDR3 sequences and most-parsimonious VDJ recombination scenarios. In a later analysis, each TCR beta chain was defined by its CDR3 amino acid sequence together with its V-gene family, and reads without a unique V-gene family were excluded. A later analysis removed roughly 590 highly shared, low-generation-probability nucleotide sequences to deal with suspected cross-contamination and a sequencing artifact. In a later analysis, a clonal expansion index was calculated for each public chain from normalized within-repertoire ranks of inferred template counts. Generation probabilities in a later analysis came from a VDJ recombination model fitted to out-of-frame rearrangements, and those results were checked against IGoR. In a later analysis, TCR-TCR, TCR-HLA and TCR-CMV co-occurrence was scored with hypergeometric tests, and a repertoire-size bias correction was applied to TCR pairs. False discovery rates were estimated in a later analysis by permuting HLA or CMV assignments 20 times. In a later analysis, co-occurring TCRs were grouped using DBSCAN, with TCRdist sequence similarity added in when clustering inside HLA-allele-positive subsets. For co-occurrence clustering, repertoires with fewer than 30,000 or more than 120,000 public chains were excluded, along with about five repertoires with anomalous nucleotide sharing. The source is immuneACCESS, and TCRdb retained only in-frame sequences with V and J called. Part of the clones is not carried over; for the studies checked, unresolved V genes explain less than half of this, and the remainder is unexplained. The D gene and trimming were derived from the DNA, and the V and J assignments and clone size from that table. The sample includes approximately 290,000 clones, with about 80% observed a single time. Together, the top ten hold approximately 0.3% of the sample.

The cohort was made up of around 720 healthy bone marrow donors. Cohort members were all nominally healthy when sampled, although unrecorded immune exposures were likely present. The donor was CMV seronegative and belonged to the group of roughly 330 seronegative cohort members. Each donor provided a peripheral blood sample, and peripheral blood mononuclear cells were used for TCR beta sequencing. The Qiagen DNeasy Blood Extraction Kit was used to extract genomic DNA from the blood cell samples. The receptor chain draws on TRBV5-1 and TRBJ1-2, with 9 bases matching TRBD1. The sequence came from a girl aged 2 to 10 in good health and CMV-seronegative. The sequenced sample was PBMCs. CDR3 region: CASSFEPGQGSYGYTF. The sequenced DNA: TGCGCCAGCAGCTTCGAACCGGGACAGGGATCATATGGCTACACCTTC.